A single sample is the source of the 15 T cell receptor beta chains below, sequenced in a study of blood T cell repertoires in COVID-19. Measured with immunoSEQ multiplex PCR; TCRdb has only the in-frame clones, and not every one. Here the sample spans roughly 87,000 clones, around 86% being singletons. Sample: peripheral blood. These TCRs come from a human donor in a cohort sampled during active COVID-19.

In this sample, this clone turned up a few times. The J gene is TRBJ1-6, the V gene TRBV4-3, with D maybe TRBD1 (5 bases). CDR3 length equals 15 residues. V was clipped by 1 base and J by 10 bases, with 14 bases between them. Germline CDR1 LGHNA, CDR2 YSLEER. The CDR3 loop reads CASSQGRPGESPLHF. CDR3 nucleotide sequence: TGCGCCAGCAGCCAAGGCCGCCCGGGGGAATCACCCCTCCACTTT.

This sequence joins TRBV5-6 and TRBJ2-3; D gene unclear. V shed 2 bases and J shed 2 bases, with 9 bases lying between them. The CDR3 sequence is 14 residues long. The V gene's germline CDR1 is SGHDT and CDR2 YYEEEE. The CDR3 loop is CASSFGTNTDTQYF. The DNA for the CDR3 is TGTGCCAGCAGCTTTGGAACTAACACAGATACGCAGTATTTT. Looking up the rest from reference TRBV5-6 and TRBJ2-3 gives the full variable domain: DAGVTQSPTHLIKTRGQQVTLRCSPKSGHDTVSWYQQALGQGPQFIFQYYEEEERQRGNFPDRFSGHQFPNYSSELNVNALLLGDSALYLCASSFGTNTDTQYFGPGTRLTVL.

V is TRBV11-2 and J is TRBJ1-1; D is uncertain. The V gene lost 3 bases and the J gene lost 5 bases, with 10 bases spanning the gap. The CDR3 runs 13 residues. Germline CDR1 and CDR2: SGHAT and FQNNGV. DNA of the CDR3: TGTGCCAGCAGCTTGAAAGTAGATACTGAAGCTTTCTTT. It translates to CASSLKVDTEAFF.

This clone has only one observation. V usage is TRBV12-3 or TRBV12-4 and J usage is TRBJ1-1, with D possibly matching TRBD1 (6 bases). With 5 bases removed from V and 8 bases from J, the gap between germline ends came to 15 bases. CDR3 length: 13 amino acids. The CDR3 spells CASSRGTLTEAFF. Here the CDR3 DNA reads TGTGCCAGCAGTAGAGGGACACTAACAGAAGCTTTCTTT.

In its sample, this clone was seen once. The V gene is TRBV28, the J gene TRBJ2-2; TRBD2 agrees at 11 bases. V lost 4 bases and J lost 0; bases outside the gene matches: 7. The CDR3 is 18 amino acids. Germline V CDR1 and CDR2: MDHEN, SYDVKM. CDR3 sequence: CASSSPGTSGSNTGELFF. DNA for the CDR3: TGTGCCAGCAGTTCACCCGGGACTAGCGGATCGAACACCGGGGAGCTGTTTTTT. Variable domain in full (rest from reference TRBV28 and TRBJ2-2): DVKVTQSSRYLVKRTGEKVFLECVQDMDHENMFWYRQDPGLGLRLIYFSYDVKMKEKGDIPEGYSVSREKKERFSLILESASTNQTSMYLCASSSPGTSGSNTGELFFGEGSRLTVL.

In its sample, this clone was seen many times. The chain recombines TRBV6-5 with TRBJ2-7; D is possibly TRBD2 (6 bases). Germline CDR1 is MNHEY and CDR2 is SVGAGI. Deletions cut 8 bases from V and 2 bases from J, with 13 bases between. This CDR3 has 13 amino acids. The CDR3 nucleotides are TGTGCCAGCGCTGACGGGAGTCCCTACGAGCAGTACTTC. Protein sequence: CASADGSPYEQYF.

V and J are TRBV15 and TRBJ2-5; a weak D match, TRBD1 (6 bases). The CDR3 contains 15 residues. Trimming removed 1 base from V and 5 bases from J, with 14 bases in between. Germline V gene lookup returns CDR1 LNHNV and CDR2 YYDKDF (reference sequence). CDR3 in DNA: TGTGCCACCAGCAGAGTCGCAGCTAGGGGGGAGACCCAGTACTTC. Its translation is CATSRVAARGETQYF.

This chain connects TRBV7-2 to TRBJ2-7, with D possibly TRBD1 on 5 matching bases. The CDR3 is 14 amino acids. Trimming pared 3 bases from V and 1 base from J, leaving 10 bases between. Germline V gives CDR1 SGHTA, CDR2 FQGNSA. The DNA of the CDR3 is TGTGCCAGCAGCTTTCCGACAGCATCCTACGAGCAGTACTTC. Its protein product is CASSFPTASYEQYF.

As DNA, the CDR3 is TGTGCCAGCAGTGAAGCTCAGGGGAGAGAGACCCAGTACTTC. The encoded protein is CASSEAQGRETQYF. The gene calls are TRBV6-1 and TRBJ2-5; tentative D call: TRBD1 (6 bases). V was cut by 0 bases and J by 4 bases, with 9 bases left in between. Germline-derived CDR1 and CDR2 are MNHNS and SASEGT. This CDR3 has 14 residues.

The chain has TRBV5-1 and TRBJ2-5, with TRBD2 identical over 13 bases. This CDR3 contains 17 residues. V was clipped by 4 bases and J by 5 bases; unmatched bases: 11. Germline V gene sequence: CDR1 SGHRS, CDR2 YFSETQ. The CDR3 sequence is CASSPSLAGGPEETQYF. The CDR3 DNA sequence: TGCGCCAGCAGCCCCTCACTAGCGGGGGGGCCTGAGGAGACCCAGTACTTC.

The chain joins TRBV28 to TRBJ1-1; a weak D match, TRBD1 (6 bases). In germline, CDR1 is MDHEN, CDR2 SYDVKM. There are 12 residues in the CDR3. V was cut by 11 bases and J by 5 bases, with 15 bases left in between. The CDR3 is CAVSTGRTEAFF. As DNA, the CDR3 is TGTGCCGTATCAACAGGGAGAACTGAAGCTTTCTTT. The variable domain in full, completed from reference TRBV28 and TRBJ1-1, reads DVKVTQSSRYLVKRTGEKVFLECVQDMDHENMFWYRQDPGLGLRLIYFSYDVKMKEKGDIPEGYSVSREKKERFSLILESASTNQTSMYLCAVSTGRTEAFFGQGTRLTVV.

This rearrangement joins TRBV19 to TRBJ1-5, with D possibly matching TRBD1 (5 bases). Germline CDR1 reads LNHDA; CDR2 reads SQIVND (reference sequence). V dropped 5 bases and J dropped 1 base, with 12 bases sitting between them. The CDR3 is 15 residues long. CDR3: CASSLRGVSNQPQHF. As DNA, the CDR3 is TGTGCCAGTAGTCTTCGGGGGGTGAGCAATCAGCCCCAGCATTTT.

V and J are TRBV3-1 (or the pseudogene TRBV3-2) and TRBJ2-1, with 10 bases lining up with TRBD2. In germline, CDR1 is LGHDT, CDR2 YNNKEL (reference sequence). V was pared by 3 bases and J by 8 bases, with 7 bases of the junction left unmatched. CDR3 length: 15 residues. The CDR3 sequence is CASSHLAGDRDEQFF. CDR3 DNA: TGTGCCAGCAGCCATCTAGCGGGAGATAGAGATGAGCAGTTCTTC.

CDR3 in amino acids: CASSVGLARSYNEQFF. In nucleotides, the CDR3 is TGTGCCAGCAGCGTAGGACTCGCCCGCTCCTACAATGAGCAGTTCTTC. V is TRBV9 and J is TRBJ2-1; D uncertain. CDR1 and CDR2 (germline): SGDLS, YYNGEE. The CDR3 sequence is 16 residues long. V shed 0 bases and J shed 0 bases, with 10 bases lying between them.

This clone was seen only once. J is TRBJ1-3 and V is TRBV5-1; no clear D. The germline gives CDR1 SGHRS, CDR2 YFSETQ. The CDR3 length is 15 residues. The ends were cut back, 1 base at V and 1 base at J, with 9 bases in the middle. The CDR3 sequence: CASSLSPGSGNTIYF. The CDR3, as DNA: TGCGCCAGCAGCTTGAGCCCGGGTTCTGGAAACACCATATATTTT.